Included here is one T cell receptor (beta chain) sequence, with context. Its antigen is unknown. The CDR3 contains 13 residues. Trimming removed 4 bases from V and 3 bases from J, with 11 bases in between. Germline CDR1 and CDR2: SGHRS and YFSETQ. The data are from a study of cytomegalovirus exposure and HLA in healthy donors. Study conclusions and caveats: Later, an analysis found that common viral pathogens appeared to be linked with several of the most significant clusters. In a later analysis, a genetic analysis reported fewer productive-TCR N-insertions in an Asian-associated ancestry cluster than the cohort average.

13 Jbeta primers and 60 Vbeta primers were used for the PCR. TCRdb's table, derived via immunoSEQ multiplex PCR, lists solely in-frame clones and lacks some. The table records about 180,000 clones, about four fifths of them present only once. Source material: PBMCs. The chain joins TRBV5-1 to TRBJ2-7; TRBD1 is a possible D gene (6 bases). The clonotype originates from a young woman in good health and CMV-seronegative. CDR3 in amino acids: CASSPTGNYEQYF. In nucleotides, the CDR3 is TGCGCCAGCAGCCCCACAGGGAACTACGAGCAGTACTTC.